These 10 T cell receptor beta chains were all obtained from the same sample, sequenced in a study of Ad26.COV2.S vaccination and SARS-CoV-2 variants (dated by TCRdb to about 2021). Preparation of the library involved the immunoSEQ multiplex PCR assay. In its TCRdb copy, this immuneACCESS table keeps in-frame sequences only and misses some clones. Where compared with another copy, unresolved V genes explain less than half of these, and the others have no known cause. The table for this sample lists 350,000 to 500,000 clones; 90% of them were counted only once. 9% to 15% of the sample goes to the ten largest clones. Explained via the paper, the treatment or condition label denotes: over 15 received Ad26.COV2.S at low or high dose, single or two shots; 5 received placebo; per-sample allocation not given. For vaccine and placebo recipients, repertoires were sequenced using samples collected on day 63 after the first injection.

Specimen: peripheral blood, collected in a trial of Ad26.COV2.S vaccine versus placebo. The receptors stem from a person between 18 and 65 years old who received the Ad26.COV2.S COVID-19 vaccine or a placebo.

The genes are TRBV7-2 and TRBJ2-7; 9 bases fit TRBD1. This CDR3 spans 15 amino acids. The ends lost 7 bases at V and 4 bases at J; junction bases unmatched: 11. The V gene's germline CDR1 is SGHTA and CDR2 FQGNSA. The CDR3 DNA sequence: TGTGCCAGCACCGCCGGGACAGGGTACGGTTACGAGCAGTACTTC. Residues: CASTAGTGYGYEQYF.

The chain links TRBV18 to TRBJ1-1; D is unresolved. The CDR3 consists of 13 residues. Germline assignment: CDR1 KGHSH and CDR2 LQKENI. Trimming pared 4 bases from V and 1 base from J, leaving 7 bases between. CDR3: CASSRGANTEAFF. DNA for the CDR3: TGTGCCAGCTCACGTGGAGCGAACACTGAAGCTTTCTTT. The variable domain in full, completed from reference TRBV18 and TRBJ1-1, reads NAGVMQNPRHLVRRRGQEARLRCSPMKGHSHVYWYRQLPEEGLKFMVYLQKENIIDESGMPKERFSAEFPKEGPSILRIQQVVRGDSAAYFCASSRGANTEAFFGQGTRLTVV.

Only one count was recorded for this clone. J is TRBJ2-7 and V is TRBV27; possible D gene TRBD2, 6 bases. Germline V gives CDR1 MNHEY, CDR2 SMNVEV (reference sequence). The CDR3 length is 16 residues. The V and J ends lost 2 bases and 0 bases respectively, with 14 bases between them. DNA for the CDR3: TGTGCCAGCAGTTTAACTGCCGGGACTTTCTCCTACGAGCAGTACTTC. It yields the protein CASSLTAGTFSYEQYF.

The rearrangement uses TRBV7-6 and TRBJ2-3; 7 nucleotides match TRBD2. Germline-derived CDR1 and CDR2 are SGHVS and FNYEAQ. The V and J ends lost 1 base and 7 bases, in that order; junction bases with no gene match: 8. The CDR3 runs to 15 residues. The CDR3 DNA follows: TGTGCCAGCAGCTTAGGGACTAGTGATGGGCATACGCAGTATTTT. Protein sequence: CASSLGTSDGHTQYF.

This chain uses TRBV7-2 with TRBJ2-7; D perhaps matches TRBD1 (6 bases). Between the trimmed V and J ends, which lost 3 bases and 7 bases, there was a span of 19 bases. This CDR3 comprises 15 residues. CDR1 is SGHTA, CDR2 FQGNSA, per germline. The DNA for the CDR3 is TGTGCCAGCAGCTTCGGACTTCCAGGCCAGGGGGAGCAGTACTTC. It encodes CASSFGLPGQGEQYF.

The chain carries TRBV5-1 and TRBJ1-6; possibly TRBD1 for D (6 bases). This CDR3 contains 16 residues. Per the germline V gene, CDR1 is SGHRS and CDR2 is YFSETQ. Trimming removed 7 bases at V and 3 bases at J, with 17 bases between. The DNA of the CDR3 is TGCGCCAGCCGGGACACCAAGACGGACTATAATTCACCCCTCCACTTT. Protein product: CASRDTKTDYNSPLHF.

This chain joins TRBV29-1 and TRBJ1-1; maybe TRBD1 (5 bases). Germline V CDR1 and CDR2: SQVTM, ANQGSEA. Trimming cost V 0 bases and J 0 bases, with 11 bases left between them. The length of the CDR3 is 15 residues. The CDR3 DNA reads as TGCAGCGTTGAAGATCAGGGCTCCATGAACACTGAAGCTTTCTTT. The encoded protein is CSVEDQGSMNTEAFF.

The rearrangement joins TRBV30 to TRBJ2-7; D is perhaps TRBD2 (5 bases). Germline V gives CDR1 GTSNPN, CDR2 SVGIG (reference sequence). V was trimmed by 7 bases and J by 2 bases, leaving 12 bases between them. The CDR3 loop spans 12 amino acids. CDR3 DNA: TGTGCCTCCAAGAAGGGAGCCTACGAGCAGTACTTC. Its protein product is CASKKGAYEQYF.

The V call is TRBV27, the J call TRBJ1-2; 7 nucleotides agree with TRBD1. This CDR3 region has 15 residues. CDR1 and CDR2 (germline): MNHEY, SMNVEV (reference sequence). Trimming removed 7 bases from V and 3 bases from J; junction bases left unmatched: 11. CDR3: CASTLAPGTDYGYTF. CDR3 nucleotides: TGTGCCAGCACCTTAGCCCCCGGGACAGACTATGGCTACACCTTC.

V is TRBV6-6 and J is TRBJ1-5; TRBD1 agrees at 9 bases. The CDR3 runs 15 residues. The trim removed 5 bases at V and 6 bases at J, leaving 8 bases unmatched. Germline V gene lookup returns CDR1 MNHNY and CDR2 SVGAGI (reference sequence). CDR3 DNA sequence: TGTGCCAGCAGTCCCTCCGGACAGGGGTTTCAGCCCCAGCATTTT. Amino acids: CASSPSGQGFQPQHF.